The 25 T cell receptor beta chains below were found in one sample sequenced in a study of T-cell memory formation after mild COVID-19 (dated by TCRdb to 2020 to 2023). Receptors were amplified or captured by 5' RACE. The sample was run on an Illumina NovaSeq 6000. TCRdb reworked the public reads: Q25 trimming with fastp, MiXCR clone assembly, productive beta chains retained. When rows share a CDR3 protein, they turn into one entry using the most common DNA and genes. The sample table contains approximately 300,000 distinct CDR3 sequences; only one count was recorded for more than 15% of them. The top ten clones comprise more than 20% of the sample. Sequenced input: PBMCs or a T cell subset sorted from them (not recorded which). The receptors derive from a man aged 18-30 years who had mild COVID-19 (a few samples of this study predate the infection). The sample titles of this study are shuffled in the database, so cell type and time point are left out; the donor was told from shared clones.

This clonotype was found many times. The CDR3 DNA reads as TGTGCCAGCAGCCCGGGACTACTGTACAATGAGCAGTTCTTC. This sequence encodes CASSPGLLYNEQFF. The chain is built from TRBV12-3 or TRBV12-4 and TRBJ2-1; 7 positions agree with TRBD2. This CDR3 spans 14 amino acids. The trim removed 6 bases at V and 4 bases at J, leaving 6 bases unmatched.

This chain links TRBV13 with TRBJ2-3; 7 positions agree with TRBD2. The CDR3 covers 14 residues. V shed 5 bases, J shed 6 bases, and the junction held 8 bases outside the gene matches. Germline-derived CDR1 and CDR2 are PRHDT and FYEKMQ (reference sequence). The CDR3 bases are TGTGCCAGCAGCCCGAGGACTAGAGTCGATACGCAGTATTTT. The encoded protein is CASSPRTRVDTQYF.

This chain links TRBV7-8 with TRBJ1-2, with unresolved D. The CDR3 is 14 amino acids. The V gene's germline CDR1 is SGHVS and CDR2 FQNEAQ. V was cut by 3 bases and J by 6 bases, with 14 bases left in between. The CDR3 sequence is CASSLGGMENGYTF. In DNA form, the CDR3 reads TGTGCCAGCAGCTTGGGAGGGATGGAGAATGGCTACACCTTC.

The chain has TRBV18 and TRBJ1-2; TRBD1 matches at 9 bases. Germline assignment: CDR1 KGHSH and CDR2 LQKENI. V shed 5 bases and J 2 bases; nucleotides not matched to a gene: 9. The CDR3 extends over 16 amino acids. The CDR3, as DNA: TGTGCCAGCTCATCCTACCAGGGACAGGGAAACTATGGCTACACCTTC. Its translation is CASSSYQGQGNYGYTF.

This clonotype was found a few times. The V and J genes are TRBV28 and TRBJ1-1; D is undetermined. Germline-derived CDR1 and CDR2 are MDHEN and SYDVKM. Trimming removed 2 bases from V and 8 bases from J, with 6 bases in between. CDR3 length: 11 residues. CDR3 residues: CASSLTVEAFF. CDR3 in DNA: TGTGCCAGCAGTTTAACGGTAGAAGCTTTCTTT.

In this sample, this clonotype turned up a few times. The gene calls are TRBV29-1 and TRBJ1-2; 10 bases fit TRBD1. Germline CDR1 is SQVTM and CDR2 is ANQGSEA. The CDR3 is 15 amino acids. V shed 2 bases and J 1 base; nucleotides not matched to a gene: 4. The CDR3 DNA follows: TGCAGCGTTGAATCGGGACAGGGGCGTAACTATGGCTACACCTTC. The encoded protein is CSVESGQGRNYGYTF.

This clonotype was detected a few times. The chain recombines TRBV7-9 with TRBJ1-1; D gene unclear. The V and J ends lost 5 bases and 1 base respectively, with 8 bases between them. CDR1 is SEHNR, CDR2 FQNEAQ, per germline (reference sequence). The CDR3 contains 13 residues. The CDR3 is CASSHGTNTEAFF. The CDR3 nucleotides are TGTGCCAGCAGCCATGGAACGAACACTGAAGCTTTCTTT.

V usage is TRBV15 and J usage is TRBJ2-4, with TRBD1 as a possible D gene (6 bases). The CDR3 extends over 17 amino acids. In germline, CDR1 is LNHNV, CDR2 YYDKDF (reference sequence). Trimming took off 2 bases at V and 1 base at J, with 15 bases between the two ends. CDR3 coding DNA: TGTGCCACCAGCAGACCAACAGGGCCCTTCGCCAAAAACATTCAGTACTTC. This sequence encodes CATSRPTGPFAKNIQYF. The full variable domain, in which reference TRBV15 and TRBJ2-4 provide the parts outside the CDR3, is DAMVIQNPRYQVTQFGKPVTLSCSQTLNHNVMYWYQQKSSQAPKLLFHYYDKDFNNEADTPDNFQSRRPNTSFCFLDIRSPGLGDTAMYLCATSRPTGPFAKNIQYFGAGTRLSVL.

This clonotype was counted only a few times. The chain links TRBV12-5 to TRBJ1-1; possibly TRBD1 for D (6 bases). The V end was cut by 6 bases, the J end by 1 base, with 9 bases between. This CDR3 is built from 13 residues. Germline-derived CDR1 and CDR2 are LGHNT and FRNRAP. CDR3 residues: CASGRQANTEAFF. The DNA of the CDR3 is TGTGCTAGTGGGAGACAGGCGAACACTGAAGCTTTCTTT.

This clonotype was observed a handful of times. The chain combines TRBV9 with TRBJ1-2, with a tentative D call TRBD1 (6 bases). Trimming stripped 4 bases from V and 8 bases from J, with 18 bases between. Germline-derived CDR1 and CDR2 are SGDLS and YYNGEE. This CDR3 spans 14 amino acids. CDR3 amino acids: CASSPGTLGGGYTF. The CDR3 DNA reads TGTGCCAGCAGCCCTGGGACCCTCGGGGGCGGCTACACCTTC.

There are a few counts of this clonotype. This rearrangement joins TRBV12-3 or TRBV12-4 to TRBJ2-3; 7 nucleotides align to TRBD1. The CDR3 contains 17 residues. J was trimmed by 3 bases and V by 0 bases; bases with no gene match: 9. The CDR3 DNA is TGTGCCAGCAGTTTAGCTCCCGGGACAGCAGTGACAGATACGCAGTATTTT. Its translation: CASSLAPGTAVTDTQYF.

In its sample, this clonotype was seen a few times. The V gene is TRBV9, the J gene TRBJ2-2; D possibly corresponds to TRBD1 (6 bases). The germline V gene encodes CDR1 SGDLS and CDR2 YYNGEE. The CDR3 loop spans 16 amino acids. V was pared by 0 bases and J by 0 bases, with 9 bases between. In DNA form, the CDR3 reads TGTGCCAGCAGCGTAGTCGGACAGCCGAACACCGGGGAGCTGTTTTTT. Amino acid sequence: CASSVVGQPNTGELFF.

V and J are TRBV6-2 or TRBV6-3 and TRBJ1-5; D not resolved. Looked up from germline, CDR1 is MNHEY and CDR2 is SVGEGT. The CDR3 spans 15 residues. Trimming cost V 7 bases and J 0 bases, with 13 bases left between them. As DNA, the CDR3 is TGTGCCAGCAAACGCGGACGGTATAGCAATCAGCCCCAGCATTTT. Its protein is CASKRGRYSNQPQHF.

The chain has TRBV20-1 and TRBJ1-2; weak D call: TRBD1 (5 bases). Per the germline V gene, CDR1 is DFQATT and CDR2 is SNEGSKA (reference sequence). Trimming cost V 0 bases and J 8 bases, with 13 bases left between them. The CDR3 covers 13 residues. CDR3 DNA sequence: TGCAGTGCTAGAGATCGGGACGGAGGCGGCTACACCTTC. Its protein product is CSARDRDGGGYTF.

This clonotype was recorded only once. The rearrangement joins TRBV6-5 to TRBJ2-3, with 9 positions matching TRBD1. Trimming at V came to 3 bases and at J to 3 bases, leaving 13 bases not matched to a gene. This CDR3 comprises 18 residues. CDR1 MNHEY and CDR2 SVGAGI come from the germline V gene. The CDR3 protein is CASSYPGTGRFVTDTQYF. The CDR3 nucleotides read TGTGCCAGCAGTTATCCCGGGACAGGGCGATTTGTGACAGATACGCAGTATTTT.

The chain combines TRBV20-1 with TRBJ2-4; unclear D gene. Trimming stripped 0 bases from V and 9 bases from J, with 9 bases between. CDR1 and CDR2 (germline): DFQATT, SNEGSKA (reference sequence). The CDR3 length is 12 residues. This chain's CDR3 is CSAREGGSIQYF. In DNA, the CDR3 is TGCAGTGCTAGAGAAGGCGGAAGCATTCAGTACTTC.

This clonotype was counted a few times. The genes are TRBV6-2 or TRBV6-3 and TRBJ2-1; TRBD1 aligns across 7 bases. CDR1 and CDR2 (germline): MNHEY, SVGEGT. The V gene end was trimmed by 2 bases and the J gene end by 5 bases; junction bases not matched to a gene: 3. The CDR3 length is 14 residues. The DNA of the CDR3 is TGTGCCAGCAGTTACGGGACAGCAAACAATGAGCAGTTCTTC. Residues: CASSYGTANNEQFF.

The chain carries TRBV5-1 and TRBJ2-5; 7 nucleotides line up with TRBD1. This CDR3 is built from 15 residues. Trimming took 7 bases from V and 0 from J; bases not matched to a gene: 9. The V gene's germline CDR1 is SGHRS and CDR2 YFSETQ. In nucleotides, the CDR3 is TGCGCCAGCGGGCCGGGACAGTGGTACCAAGAGACCCAGTACTTC. As protein: CASGPGQWYQETQYF.

Only a few counts were recorded for this clonotype. The chain couples TRBV20-1 to TRBJ1-2; 7 bases align to TRBD1. There are 15 residues in the CDR3. V shed 0 bases and J 6 bases; nucleotides not matched to a gene: 10. Per germline, CDR1 DFQATT and CDR2 SNEGSKA (reference sequence). CDR3 coding DNA: TGCAGTGCTAGAGAAGCGGGCAGGGGGAACGATGGCTACACCTTC. This sequence encodes CSAREAGRGNDGYTF.

V gene TRBV6-5 combines with J gene TRBJ2-6, with a tentative D call TRBD2 (6 bases). The CDR3 runs 11 residues. The V gene lost 7 bases and the J gene lost 11 bases, with 9 bases spanning the gap. The germline CDR1 and CDR2 sequences are MNHEY and SVGAGI. CDR3 DNA sequence: TGTGCCAGCACCTCGGGGGACGTCCTGACTTTC. Translating it yields CASTSGDVLTF.

The chain has TRBV5-1 and TRBJ2-1; 7 positions match TRBD2. V shed 6 bases and J 5 bases; nucleotides not matched to a gene: 8. This CDR3 spans 14 amino acids. Germline-derived CDR1 and CDR2 are SGHRS and YFSETQ. The CDR3, as DNA: TGCGCCAGCAAATCCGGGACTACCAACAATGAGCAGTTCTTC. Translating it yields CASKSGTTNNEQFF.

This clonotype was found many times. The chain combines TRBV7-2 with TRBJ1-6, with a tentative D call TRBD1 (6 bases). V was clipped by 0 bases and J by 11 bases, with 8 bases between them. Germline V gene data show CDR1 as SGHTA and CDR2 as FQGNSA. This CDR3 region has 13 residues. The DNA for the CDR3 is TGTGCCAGCAGCTTAGCTAGGGGGGCACCCCTCCACTTT. Amino acid sequence: CASSLARGAPLHF.

Ten or more counts support this clonotype. The chain joins TRBV7-2 to TRBJ1-2; 7 bases map to TRBD1. CDR3 length: 15 residues. Trimming removed 5 bases from V and 4 bases from J; junction bases left unmatched: 10. In germline, CDR1 is SGHTA, CDR2 FQGNSA. DNA for the CDR3: TGTGCCAGCAGCGTTACCAGGGGGAACCCCTATGGCTACACCTTC. Amino acids: CASSVTRGNPYGYTF.

This chain joins TRBV2 and TRBJ2-5, with 7 bases identical to TRBD2. The CDR3 contains 14 residues. The V segment lost 7 bases and the J segment 5 bases; nucleotides outside the gene matches: 10. Germline lookup yields CDR1 SNHLY and CDR2 FYNNEI. DNA of the CDR3: TGTGCCAGCACGGGGAGGGGCCAAGGGGAGACCCAGTACTTC. Its protein product is CASTGRGQGETQYF.

The chain is built from TRBV6-2 or TRBV6-3 and TRBJ2-7; TRBD2 aligns across 8 bases. The ends lost 8 bases at V and 1 base at J; junction bases unmatched: 4. The CDR3 is 13 amino acids. Germline CDR1 and CDR2: MNHEY and SVGEGT. CDR3 loop: CASRREGSYEQYV. The DNA of the CDR3 is TGTGCCAGCCGCCGGGAGGGTTCCTACGAGCAGTACGTC.